What follows are 10 T cell receptor beta chains derived from one specimen sequenced in a study of T cells in tuberculosis. Profiled with immunoSEQ multiplex PCR; TCRdb holds only in-frame clones, not every one. The table lists more than 35,000 clones, approximately 94% of them singletons, with 9% to 13% in the top ten. Sequencing used PBMCs. The receptors stem from a donor aged 10 to 29 with latent tuberculosis or without tuberculosis infection. Some clones in this sample may be carry-over from other donors' samples.

This rearrangement joins TRBV5-1 to TRBJ2-3, with 9 bases identical to TRBD2. There are 19 residues in the CDR3. CDR1 is SGHRS, CDR2 YFSETQ, per germline. V lost 1 base to trimming and J lost 0 bases; unmatched junction nucleotides: 12. In nucleotides, the CDR3 is TGCGCCAGCAGCTTGTTTCTAGCTAGCGGGATGGATAGCACAGATACGCAGTATTTT. It yields the protein CASSLFLASGMDSTDTQYF.

Concerning this clone itself: The junction differs from germline at one of its ends, possibly a read error. The V call is TRBV10-3, the J call TRBJ2-7; D is perhaps TRBD2 (5 bases). The CDR3 consists of 13 residues. CDR1 and CDR2 from the germline V gene are ENHRY and SYGVKD. In nucleotides, the CDR3 is TGTGCCATCAGTGCTGGATTGACGGGGTTTGAGGACTTC. It is translated as CAISAGLTGFEDF.

The V and J genes are TRBV6-5 and TRBJ1-1; D gene unclear. The V gene's germline CDR1 is MNHEY and CDR2 SVGAGI. V was pared by 6 bases and J by 4 bases, with 15 bases between. The CDR3 runs 14 residues. CDR3 loop: CASRTAFRGTEAFF. For the CDR3, the DNA is TGTGCCAGCAGGACGGCCTTTCGCGGCACTGAAGCTTTCTTT.

V gene TRBV7-6 combines with J gene TRBJ1-1; possible D gene TRBD1, 5 bases. The germline gives CDR1 SGHVS, CDR2 FNYEAQ. V was cut by 1 base and J by 4 bases, with 13 bases left in between. The CDR3 loop spans 15 amino acids. CDR3 nucleotides: TGTGCCAGCAGCTTAGGGGGCTTTAGCAGCACTGAAGCTTTCTTT. Protein: CASSLGGFSSTEAFF.

This clone has only a few counts. V and J are TRBV19 and TRBJ1-5, with 7 bases that match TRBD1. Germline CDR1 reads LNHDA; CDR2 reads SQIVND (reference sequence). The CDR3 runs 13 residues. The V and J ends lost 4 bases and 4 bases, in that order; junction bases with no gene match: 1. DNA of the CDR3: TGTGCCAGTAGTACACAGGGGAATCAGCCCCAGCATTTT. It codes for CASSTQGNQPQHF.

This clone was seen once. The V and J genes are TRBV7-4 and TRBJ1-5, with D tentatively TRBD1 (6 bases). This CDR3 contains 17 residues. Germline V gene sequence: CDR1 SGHVT, CDR2 SQSDAQ. The germline V and J ends were trimmed by 5 bases and 3 bases, with 20 bases remaining between them. The CDR3 DNA is TGTGCCAGCAGCCCTTTAATGAGGGGGGACTACAATCAGCCCCAGCATTTT. Protein product: CASSPLMRGDYNQPQHF.

The rearrangement uses TRBV9 and TRBJ2-5, with 11 positions matching TRBD1. The germline gives CDR1 SGDLS, CDR2 YYNGEE. Trimming took 3 bases from V and 5 from J; bases not matched to a gene: 6. The CDR3 totals 15 residues. CDR3 loop: CASSGGQGAGETQYF. The CDR3 DNA reads TGTGCCAGCAGCGGCGGACAGGGGGCGGGGGAGACCCAGTACTTC. The full variable domain, with the rest looked up from reference TRBV9 and TRBJ2-5, is DSGVTQTPKHLITATGQRVTLRCSPRSGDLSVYWYQQSLDQGLQFLIQYYNGEERAKGNILERFSAQQFPDLHSELNLSSLELGDSALYFCASSGGQGAGETQYFGPGTRLLVL.

V gene TRBV18 combines with J gene TRBJ2-1, with D uncertain. Germline CDR1 reads KGHSH; CDR2 reads LQKENI. The CDR3 extends over 12 amino acids. Trimming took off 6 bases at V and 5 bases at J, with 8 bases between the two ends. CDR3 nucleotides: TGTGCCAGCTCTCTCACTAACAATGAGCAGTTCTTC. It encodes CASSLTNNEQFF.

This chain uses TRBV30 with TRBJ1-2; D is ambiguous. Between the trimmed V and J ends, which lost 0 bases and 2 bases, there was a span of 13 bases. Germline V gene data show CDR1 as GTSNPN and CDR2 as SVGIG (reference sequence). This CDR3 comprises 15 residues. This CDR3 is CAWSVLTAANYGYTF. The DNA of the CDR3 is TGTGCCTGGAGTGTACTCACAGCAGCCAACTATGGCTACACCTTC.

The V call is TRBV18, the J call TRBJ1-2; D call uncertain. Germline V gives CDR1 KGHSH, CDR2 LQKENI. The CDR3 loop spans 15 amino acids. The V end was cut by 0 bases, the J end by 6 bases, with 14 bases between. CDR3: CASSPPAIPQDGYTF. The CDR3 DNA reads TGTGCCAGCTCACCACCGGCGATACCTCAGGATGGCTACACCTTC.